This T cell receptor (beta chain) was recorded in a study of blood T cell repertoires in COVID-19 (dated by TCRdb to the early 2020s). About the study as a whole: Samples covering the acute and convalescent phases of COVID-19 were provided by collaborators in the United States, Italy and Spain. Subjects who had been exposed to COVID-19, were actively infected with it, or had recovered from it provided the deeply sampled blood TCRbeta repertoires that made up the dataset. Where available, HLA class I and class II types were taken from metadata supplied by the sample provider and were not determined by assay-based typing. Nearly every sample came with metadata listing a de-identified subject ID, COVID-19 status, age in years and sex. The repertoires were released in a freely available public database intended as a resource for research on the immune response to SARS-CoV-2. Samples came from the ongoing ImmuneRACE study (first 160 participants) plus 1,254 subjects from 6 global collaborators. The material from the prospective study consisted of cDNA or gDNA derived from T cells, B-cell-depleted T cells, or PBMCs.

Turning to this clone: It lacks a known antigen. No base quality information exists; no much larger clone differs at one position.

Overall study outcomes, separate from this receptor: The quantity of clinical and demographic metadata differed by source and by participant and was supplied without curation.

A second Seattle source provided samples from volunteer blood donors who had recovered from COVID-19. Whole blood was collected in K2EDTA tubes by collaborating institutions according to the institutions' own protocols. Collaborator samples were shipped for TCRbeta analysis as frozen whole blood, isolated PBMCs, or DNA extracted from either sample type. The immunoSEQ Assay, a bias-controlled multiplex PCR, was used to amplify TCRbeta CDR3 regions from genomic DNA. Regarding the original processing steps: Within the assay, amplification of reference gene primers was used to estimate how many nucleated cells each sample contained. To quantify the absolute abundance of each unique TCRbeta CDR3 rearrangement, sequence reads were collapsed and filtered. For each sample, productive Simpson clonality was calculated by taking the square root of Simpson's diversity index across productive rearrangements. The table was pulled from immuneACCESS by TCRdb, which kept in-frame rearrangements only. Such tables lose some clones; where checked, under half of the loss comes from unresolved V genes, and the rest has no known cause. Clone size and V and J calls were adopted from that table, with D and trimming inferred from the DNA. For this sample the table gives approximately 240,000 clones, of which less than 90% were detected only once. The ten biggest clones cover more than 4.5% of the sample.

According to the germline V gene, CDR1 reads MNHNS and CDR2 reads SASEGT. The germline V and J ends show losses of 3 bases and 8 bases respectively, and no gene match explains 8 bases of the junction. The CDR3 holds 14 amino acids from the cysteine to the phenylalanine. Only the CDR3 DNA is retained, 42 bases long and in frame from the first base. This TCR was recovered from a woman aged 55-70 years who had recovered from COVID-19. The sequencing input was peripheral blood. The chain is assembled from TRBV6-1 and TRBJ1-2, with 8 central nucleotides matching TRBD1. The DNA is TGTGCCAGCAGTGACCTGCGGACAGGGATCGGCTACACCTTC. The resulting protein is CASSDLRTGIGYTF.